These 20 T cell receptor beta chains were sequenced from one sample in a study of regulatory T cells in long-lasting Graves disease. Building of the TCR beta libraries involved iRepertoire HTBI primers and Arm-PCR of CDR3 regions. TCRdb redid the calling of the multiplex PCR reads with MiXCR, one entry per CDR3 protein. The sample yields about 400,000 distinct CDR3 sequences, 15% seen once. Time point specified: newly diagnosed GD, antithyroid drugs for less than 3 months. PBMCs provided the RNA from which the TCR library was made. The sample was also linked to a second study, of T cells in Graves' hyperthyroidism and ophthalmopathy.

This sample comprised peripheral blood mononuclear cells (PBMCs), obtained at new diagnosis, from a patient treated with antithyroid drugs. Source of these receptors: a woman between 35 and 50 years old with Graves disease.

This clonotype was counted a few times. This clone may be a read error of a much larger clone one base away. The chain combines TRBV10-3 with TRBJ2-7; 7 bases match TRBD2. The CDR3 is 15 residues long. Germline values: CDR1 ENHRY, CDR2 SYGVKD. Here the CDR3 DNA reads TGTGCCATCAGTGAGTCGGGGGGAGGGAGCTACGGGCAGTACTTC. This encodes CAISESGGGSYGQYF.

There are many counts of this clonotype. This chain connects TRBV7-9 to TRBJ2-5; TRBD2 matches 8 bases. This CDR3 comprises 15 residues. CDR1 and CDR2 from the germline V gene are SEHNR and FQNEAQ (reference sequence). The J segment lost 5 bases and the V segment lost 6 bases, leaving 11 bases of the junction unmatched. Here the CDR3 reads CASRRSLAVGETQYF. The DNA of the CDR3 is TGTGCCAGCAGACGGTCACTAGCGGTCGGGGAGACCCAGTACTTC.

The chain links TRBV6-5 to TRBJ2-1, with 8 bases matching TRBD2. Germline lookup yields CDR1 MNHEY and CDR2 SVGAGI. After removal of 4 bases from V and 8 bases from J, the junction contained 10 bases not matched to a gene. There are 15 residues in the CDR3. The CDR3 here is CASSWSSGNFYEQFF. DNA for the CDR3: TGTGCCAGCAGTTGGAGTAGCGGGAATTTCTATGAGCAGTTCTTC.

This rearrangement joins TRBV6-9 to TRBJ2-2; possible D gene TRBD2, 5 bases. Per the germline V gene, CDR1 is MNHGY and CDR2 is SVAAGI. The germline V and J ends were trimmed by 3 bases and 7 bases, with 15 bases remaining between them. The CDR3 extends over 15 amino acids. In nucleotides, the CDR3 is TGTGCCAGCAGTTACACCTCGGGGAATGACGGGGAGCTGTTTTTT. Its protein is CASSYTSGNDGELFF.

This clonotype was observed a few times. CDR3 protein: CASSRGRDNEQFF. CDR3 in DNA: TGTGCCAGCTCCAGGGGCCGAGACAATGAGCAGTTCTTC. This chain links TRBV18 with TRBJ2-1, with D possibly TRBD1 on 6 matching bases. V lost 6 bases and J 5 bases, leaving 11 bases between the germline ends. The CDR3 covers 13 residues. Germline-derived CDR1 and CDR2 are KGHSH and LQKENI.

In its sample, this clonotype was seen many times. The chain recombines TRBV28 with TRBJ1-2; D remains ambiguous. V was shortened by 6 bases and J by 7 bases, with 21 bases between the two germline ends. The germline V gene has CDR1 MDHEN and CDR2 SYDVKM. The CDR3 runs to 15 residues. CDR3 amino acids: CASRSTLGEPGGYTF. The CDR3 region has the DNA TGTGCCAGCAGATCGACCTTAGGAGAGCCTGGTGGCTACACCTTC.

This rearrangement joins TRBV4-3 to TRBJ2-3; D perhaps matches TRBD2 (6 bases). The CDR3 has 14 residues. The V gene lost 1 base and the J gene lost 4 bases, with 9 bases spanning the gap. Germline V gene lookup returns CDR1 LGHNA and CDR2 YSLEER. CDR3 residues: CASSQGLVADTQYF. CDR3 sequence (DNA): TGCGCCAGCAGCCAAGGACTAGTAGCAGATACGCAGTATTTT.

This clonotype occurred many times. The chain employs TRBV19 and TRBJ2-4; 7 nucleotides align to TRBD1. The CDR3 length is 19 residues. The ends lost 1 base at V and 0 bases at J; junction bases unmatched: 12. The V gene's germline CDR1 is LNHDA and CDR2 SQIVND (reference sequence). This chain's CDR3 is CASSIGRRQGSLAKNIQYF. CDR3 in DNA: TGTGCCAGTAGTATAGGCAGGAGACAGGGCTCTCTAGCCAAAAACATTCAGTACTTC.

The table lists this clonotype with many counts. This CDR3 is CASSLERVTEAFF. The CDR3 nucleotides read TGTGCCAGCAGCTTAGAGAGGGTTACTGAAGCTTTCTTT. The chain couples TRBV11-2 to TRBJ1-1; D remains unclear. Germline V CDR1 and CDR2: SGHAT, FQNNGV. The CDR3 sequence is 13 residues long. V was shortened by 0 bases and J by 5 bases, with 7 bases between the two germline ends.

This clonotype was counted many times. The chain is built from TRBV18 and TRBJ2-5; D might be TRBD1 or TRBD2, each matching 5 bases. V gave up 5 bases and J gave up 4 bases, with 14 bases separating them. The germline gives CDR1 KGHSH, CDR2 LQKENI. The CDR3 consists of 14 residues. CDR3 coding DNA: TGTGCCAGCTCATTCGACAGTGCGGGAGAGACCCAGTACTTC. As protein: CASSFDSAGETQYF.

The table lists this clonotype with a few counts. It may be a read error: a sequence one base away is much more abundant. The chain has TRBV7-2 and TRBJ2-3, with 8 bases fitting TRBD2. Germline V gives CDR1 SGHTA, CDR2 FQGNSA. The CDR3 length is 17 residues. Here the CDR3 DNA reads TGTGCCAGCAGCTTAGGTACAGCGGGAGTTGGCACAGATTCGCAGTATTTT. Translating it yields CASSLGTAGVGTDSQYF.

This clonotype was seen at least ten times. This rearrangement joins TRBV6-1 to TRBJ1-2; D call uncertain. CDR3 length equals 14 residues. Per germline, CDR1 MNHNS and CDR2 SASEGT. Trimming stripped 1 base from V and 5 bases from J, with 11 bases between. The CDR3 reads CASSEGPLSYGYTF. DNA of the CDR3: TGTGCCAGCAGTGAAGGGCCCCTTAGTTATGGCTACACCTTC.

The rearrangement links TRBV12-5 to TRBJ2-1; D is ambiguous. The CDR3 runs to 11 residues. Trimming took 6 bases from V and 4 from J, leaving 4 bases between them. Germline CDR1 LGHNT, CDR2 FRNRAP. CDR3: CASGPYNEQFF. Here the CDR3 DNA reads TGTGCTAGTGGCCCGTACAATGAGCAGTTCTTC.

This clonotype has at least ten counts. The gene calls are TRBV2 and TRBJ2-7; TRBD1 is a possible D gene (5 bases). CDR1 is SNHLY and CDR2 is FYNNEI in the germline V gene. The CDR3 covers 12 residues. V was cut by 4 bases and J by 5 bases, with 9 bases left in between. The CDR3 loop is CASSVDSHEQYF. CDR3 coding DNA: TGTGCCAGCAGTGTTGACAGTCACGAGCAGTACTTC.

V usage is TRBV7-3 and J usage is TRBJ2-2; 10 nucleotides line up with TRBD2. CDR1 SGHTA and CDR2 FQGTGA come from the germline V gene. V dropped 5 bases and J dropped 5; count of bases not matched to a gene: 11. This CDR3 comprises 17 residues. The DNA for the CDR3 is TGTGCCAGCAGCCCCACAGCGGGAGGGCCGGGGACCGGGGAGCTGTTTTTT. It specifies CASSPTAGGPGTGELFF.

This clonotype has a count of ten or more. J is TRBJ2-7 and V is TRBV10-3; 7 nucleotides agree with TRBD2. V gave up 3 bases and J gave up 5 bases; unmatched junction bases: 1. The CDR3 extends over 12 amino acids. Germline V gene lookup returns CDR1 ENHRY and CDR2 SYGVKD. CDR3 coding DNA: TGTGCCATCAGTGAACGGGGGGACGAGCAGTACTTC. It specifies CAISERGDEQYF.

This clonotype was counted a few times. The rearrangement joins TRBV27 to TRBJ2-7; TRBD1 matches 7 bases. The CDR3 is made up of 14 amino acids. The germline V gene encodes CDR1 MNHEY and CDR2 SMNVEV (reference sequence). V was clipped by 5 bases and J by 3 bases; unmatched bases: 7. DNA of the CDR3: TGTGCCAGCAGTCCTTGGGACAGCGTCTACGAGCAGTACTTC. It specifies CASSPWDSVYEQYF.

In regard to this clonotype: This may come from a read error, since a much larger clone is one base off. The J gene is TRBJ2-1, the V gene TRBV2; tentative D call: TRBD1 (6 bases). CDR3 length: 15 amino acids. The V gene's germline CDR1 is SNHLY and CDR2 FYNNEI. CDR3 sequence reads: CASNYRDTSYNERFF. The CDR3 coding sequence is TGTGCCAGCAACTACCGGGACACCTCCTACAATGAGCGGTTCTTC.

This clonotype has at least ten counts. The rearrangement uses TRBV27 and TRBJ2-2; the match to TRBD1 covers 8 bases. Germline CDR1 and CDR2: MNHEY and SMNVEV (reference sequence). V shed 7 bases and J 6 bases; nucleotides not matched to a gene: 10. The CDR3 has 15 amino acids. The CDR3 sequence: CASTVTGAKPGELFF. The CDR3 bases are TGTGCCAGCACTGTGACAGGGGCGAAGCCCGGGGAGCTGTTTTTT.

This chain uses TRBV6-1 with TRBJ2-2; 11 positions match TRBD2. J was trimmed by 1 base and V by 8 bases; bases with no gene match: 15. Germline assignment: CDR1 MNHNS and CDR2 SASEGT. The CDR3 contains 19 residues. CDR3 bases: TGTGCCAGCCAGGACAGCTGGGGGACTAGCGGATTGAACACCGGGGAGCTGTTTTTT. Its protein is CASQDSWGTSGLNTGELFF.